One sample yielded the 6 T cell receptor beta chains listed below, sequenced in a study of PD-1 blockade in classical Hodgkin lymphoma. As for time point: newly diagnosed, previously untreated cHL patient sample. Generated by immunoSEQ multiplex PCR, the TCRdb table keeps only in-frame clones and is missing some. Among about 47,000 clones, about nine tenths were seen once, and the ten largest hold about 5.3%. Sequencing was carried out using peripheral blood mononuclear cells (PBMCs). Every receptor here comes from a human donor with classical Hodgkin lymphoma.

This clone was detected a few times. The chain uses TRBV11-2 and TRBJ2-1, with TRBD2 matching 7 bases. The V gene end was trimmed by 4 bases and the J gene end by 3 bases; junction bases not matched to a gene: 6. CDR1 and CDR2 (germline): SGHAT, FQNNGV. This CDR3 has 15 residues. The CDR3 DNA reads TGTGCCAGCAGCTCATACGAGCGGGACTACAATGAGCAGTTCTTC. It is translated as CASSSYERDYNEQFF.

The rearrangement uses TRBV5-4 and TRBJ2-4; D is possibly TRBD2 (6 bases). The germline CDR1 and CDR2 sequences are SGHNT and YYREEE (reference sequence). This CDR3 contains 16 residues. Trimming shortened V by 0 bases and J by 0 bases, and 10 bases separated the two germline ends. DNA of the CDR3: TGTGCCAGCAGCTTGGGCGGGGACGTAGCCAAAAACATTCAGTACTTC. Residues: CASSLGGDVAKNIQYF. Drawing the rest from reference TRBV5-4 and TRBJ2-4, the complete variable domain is ETGVTQSPTHLIKTRGQQVTLRCSSQSGHNTVSWYQQALGQGPQFIFQYYREEENGRGNFPPRFSGLQFPNYSSELNVNALELDDSALYLCASSLGGDVAKNIQYFGAGTRLSVL.

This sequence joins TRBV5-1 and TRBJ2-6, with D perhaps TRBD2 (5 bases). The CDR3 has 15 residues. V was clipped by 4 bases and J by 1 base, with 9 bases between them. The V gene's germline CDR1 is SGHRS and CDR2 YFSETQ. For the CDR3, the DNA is TGCGCCAGCAGCCTTCGGGAATCTGGGGCCAACGTCCTGACTTTC. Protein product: CASSLRESGANVLTF.

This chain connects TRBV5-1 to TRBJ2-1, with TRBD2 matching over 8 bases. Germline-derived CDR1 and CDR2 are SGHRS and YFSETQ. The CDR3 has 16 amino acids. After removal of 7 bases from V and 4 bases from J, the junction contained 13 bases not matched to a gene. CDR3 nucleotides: TGCGCCAGCCGCCGGGGGGGGAGGCTGGGTTACAATGAGCAGTTCTTC. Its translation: CASRRGGRLGYNEQFF.

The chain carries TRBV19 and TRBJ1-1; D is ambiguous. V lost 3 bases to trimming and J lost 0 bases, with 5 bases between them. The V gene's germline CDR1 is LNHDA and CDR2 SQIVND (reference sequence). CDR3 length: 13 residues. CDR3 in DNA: TGTGCCAGTAGTATGCAGGTGAACACTGAAGCTTTCTTT. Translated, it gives CASSMQVNTEAFF.

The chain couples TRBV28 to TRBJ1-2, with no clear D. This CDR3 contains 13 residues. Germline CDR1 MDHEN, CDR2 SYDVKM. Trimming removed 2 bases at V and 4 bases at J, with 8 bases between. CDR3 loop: CASSLETPYGYTF. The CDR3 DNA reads TGTGCCAGCAGTTTAGAGACGCCCTATGGCTACACCTTC.